Listed here are 17 T cell receptor beta chains from one sample, sequenced in a study of blood T cell repertoires in COVID-19. This table comes from immunoSEQ multiplex PCR, and its TCRdb copy is limited to in-frame clones, with some not included. The sample shows some 290,000 clones, almost 90% of them seen only once. Specimen: peripheral blood. Receptor source: a woman in her twenties or thirties with COVID-19, enrolled during active disease.

This chain joins TRBV6-6 and TRBJ2-5, with 12 bases identical to TRBD2. CDR1 is MNHNY and CDR2 is SVGAGI in the germline V gene (reference sequence). This CDR3 region has 16 residues. J lost 5 bases, V lost 6 bases, and 10 bases had no gene match. The CDR3: CASRAPGLAGRETQYF. The CDR3 DNA sequence: TGTGCCAGCAGGGCCCCCGGACTAGCGGGAAGGGAGACCCAGTACTTC.

The rearrangement uses TRBV29-1 and TRBJ1-2; 7 bases agree with TRBD1. This CDR3 contains 11 residues. Germline V lookup: CDR1 SQVTM, CDR2 ANQGSEA. V lost 4 bases to trimming and J lost 8 bases; unmatched junction nucleotides: 4. Here the CDR3 reads CSVGQGGGYTF. DNA of the CDR3: TGCAGCGTTGGACAGGGCGGAGGCTACACCTTC.

The V and J genes are TRBV9 and TRBJ2-5; D might be TRBD2 (6 bases). The CDR3 extends over 21 amino acids. V lost 5 bases, J lost 2 bases, and 34 bases lay in between. Germline V lookup: CDR1 SGDLS, CDR2 YYNGEE. The CDR3 DNA reads TGTGCCAGCAGTGAACGTATGTTTCAAGGATGGGCGGGGAGAAGACAAGAGACCCAGTACTTC. Amino acids: CASSERMFQGWAGRRQETQYF. Filled out from reference TRBV9 and TRBJ2-5, the complete variable domain reads DSGVTQTPKHLITATGQRVTLRCSPRSGDLSVYWYQQSLDQGLQFLIQYYNGEERAKGNILERFSAQQFPDLHSELNLSSLELGDSALYFCASSERMFQGWAGRRQETQYFGPGTRLLVL.

The genes are TRBV2 and TRBJ1-5, with TRBD1 matching over 8 bases. There are 17 residues in the CDR3. Unmatched junction bases numbered 12, after V lost 6 bases and J lost 2 bases. CDR1 SNHLY and CDR2 FYNNEI come from the germline V gene. The CDR3 protein is CASRDGQGGVGNQPQHF. CDR3 nucleotide sequence: TGTGCCAGCAGGGATGGACAGGGAGGAGTAGGCAATCAGCCCCAGCATTTT.

This clone was detected a few times. This sequence joins TRBV19 and TRBJ1-5; D perhaps matches TRBD1 (5 bases). The CDR3 covers 16 residues. The V end lost 3 bases, the J end lost 0 bases, and 12 bases lay between the germline ends. Germline V CDR1 and CDR2: LNHDA, SQIVND (reference sequence). CDR3 loop: CASSITGLYSNQPQHF. CDR3 sequence (DNA): TGTGCCAGTAGTATCACAGGCCTTTATAGCAATCAGCCCCAGCATTTT.

The J gene is TRBJ2-7, the V gene TRBV29-1, with TRBD2 matching 12 bases. Germline loops: CDR1 SQVTM, CDR2 ANQGSEA. The CDR3 extends over 13 amino acids. J lost 5 bases, V lost 7 bases, and 6 bases had no gene match. The CDR3 sequence: CSALAGGPNEQYF. CDR3 in DNA: TGCAGCGCCCTAGCGGGAGGGCCGAACGAGCAGTACTTC.

The rearrangement uses TRBV19 and TRBJ1-2; D remains unclear. V was pared by 4 bases and J by 0 bases, with 15 bases between. The CDR3 is 16 amino acids. Germline V gene sequence: CDR1 LNHDA, CDR2 SQIVND (reference sequence). In DNA, the CDR3 is TGTGCCAGTAGTACACTGCTGGAGTCAGCTAACTATGGCTACACCTTC. Translating gives CASSTLLESANYGYTF.

V gene TRBV29-1 combines with J gene TRBJ2-5; D may be TRBD1 (6 bases). Per the germline V gene, CDR1 is SQVTM and CDR2 is ANQGSEA. V lost 3 bases, J lost 1 base, and 24 bases lay in between. CDR3 length: 18 amino acids. As DNA, the CDR3 is TGCAGCGTTGATTTGTCAGGGGATGTAGGCAGGCTCCAAGAGACCCAGTACTTC. Amino acids: CSVDLSGDVGRLQETQYF.

The chain uses TRBV5-1 and TRBJ2-3; possible D gene TRBD1, 6 bases. Germline loops: CDR1 SGHRS, CDR2 YFSETQ. Trimming removed 0 bases at V and 6 bases at J, with 17 bases between. CDR3 size: 16 residues. The CDR3 loop is CASSLAAGAFSDTQYF. CDR3 bases: TGCGCCAGCAGCTTGGCCGCAGGGGCCTTTAGTGATACGCAGTATTTT.

This clone was picked up one time. This chain uses TRBV19 with TRBJ1-5; maybe TRBD1 (6 bases). The CDR3 runs to 17 residues. Deletions cut 2 bases from V and 0 bases from J, with 14 bases between. The germline CDR1 and CDR2 sequences are LNHDA and SQIVND (reference sequence). In DNA, the CDR3 is TGTGCCAGTAGTATAAATACCGGGACATATAGCAATCAGCCCCAGCATTTT. Amino acid sequence: CASSINTGTYSNQPQHF.

This clone turned up a few times. This rearrangement joins TRBV30 to TRBJ1-6; TRBD1 matches at 8 bases. Trimming took 5 bases from V and 8 from J; bases not matched to a gene: 17. CDR3 size: 17 residues. Germline-derived CDR1 and CDR2 are GTSNPN and SVGIG (reference sequence). The CDR3 spells CAWSPGLQQGGYSPLHF. In nucleotides, the CDR3 is TGTGCCTGGTCACCCGGGCTCCAACAGGGGGGTTATTCACCCCTCCACTTT. The full variable domain, with the rest looked up from reference TRBV30 and TRBJ1-6, is SQTIHQWPATLVQPVGSPLSLECTVEGTSNPNLYWYRQAAGRGLQLLFYSVGIGQISSEVPQNLSASRPQDRQFILSSKKLLLSDSGFYLCAWSPGLQQGGYSPLHFGNGTRLTVT.

V is TRBV7-2 and J is TRBJ2-3, with 8 nucleotides matching TRBD1. Germline V gene sequence: CDR1 SGHTA, CDR2 FQGNSA. CDR3 length equals 15 residues. V trimming: 4 bases; J trimming: 8 bases; junction bases outside the gene matches: 11. The CDR3 nucleotides read TGTGCCAGCAGCTCCGGACAGGGATCATTTGGTACGCAGTATTTT. It translates to CASSSGQGSFGTQYF.

The J gene is TRBJ2-1, the V gene TRBV6-2 or TRBV6-3; the match to TRBD2 covers 10 bases. The CDR3 covers 19 residues. The J segment lost 2 bases and the V segment lost 3 bases, leaving 13 bases of the junction unmatched. Germline V gene sequence: CDR1 MNHEY, CDR2 SVGEGT. DNA for the CDR3: TGTGCCAGCAGTTATCCCGGGACTAGCGACCCGAAGACCTACAATGAGCAGTTCTTC. Amino acid sequence: CASSYPGTSDPKTYNEQFF.

The chain combines TRBV25-1 with TRBJ2-7, with 7 bases fitting TRBD2. The CDR3 contains 17 residues. Looked up from germline, CDR1 is MGHDK and CDR2 is SYGVNS. V lost 8 bases and J lost 3; bases outside the gene matches: 19. The DNA of the CDR3 is TGTGCCAGCCCTTTTAGGGAACGGGAGGCCCCCTACTACGAGCAGTACTTC. Amino acids: CASPFREREAPYYEQYF.

V is TRBV10-3 and J is TRBJ1-1, with 8 bases aligning to TRBD1. V lost 4 bases to trimming and J lost 0 bases; unmatched junction nucleotides: 4. The CDR3 spans 15 residues. The germline gives CDR1 ENHRY, CDR2 SYGVKD. The CDR3 loop reads CAISGTGMVNTEAFF. CDR3 nucleotide sequence: TGTGCCATCAGTGGGACAGGGATGGTGAACACTGAAGCTTTCTTT.

The J gene is TRBJ1-5, the V gene TRBV2; perhaps TRBD1 as D (6 bases). CDR1 SNHLY and CDR2 FYNNEI come from the germline V gene. CDR3 length equals 15 residues. Trimming pared 1 base from V and 3 bases from J, leaving 10 bases between. The CDR3 here is CASSEVRTDNQPQHF. As DNA, the CDR3 is TGTGCCAGCAGTGAAGTCCGGACAGACAATCAGCCCCAGCATTTT.

This chain uses TRBV27 with TRBJ2-1; 10 nucleotides agree with TRBD2. V shed 2 bases and J 3 bases; nucleotides not matched to a gene: 10. Germline-derived CDR1 and CDR2 are MNHEY and SMNVEV (reference sequence). This CDR3 spans 18 amino acids. The CDR3 reads CASSLRGAGGSFYNEQFF. The CDR3 DNA sequence: TGTGCCAGCAGTTTAAGGGGAGCGGGAGGGTCCTTCTACAATGAGCAGTTCTTC.